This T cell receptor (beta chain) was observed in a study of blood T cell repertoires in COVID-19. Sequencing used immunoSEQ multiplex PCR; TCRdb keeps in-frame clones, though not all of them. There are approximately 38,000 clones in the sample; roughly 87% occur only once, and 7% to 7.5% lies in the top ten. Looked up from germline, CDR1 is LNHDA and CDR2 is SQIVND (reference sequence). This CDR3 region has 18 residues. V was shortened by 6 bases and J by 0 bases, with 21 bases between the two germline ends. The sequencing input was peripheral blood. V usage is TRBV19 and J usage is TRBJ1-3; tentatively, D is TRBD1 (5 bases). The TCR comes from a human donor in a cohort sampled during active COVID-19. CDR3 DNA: TGTGCCAGTAGGAGAGACGGGGGACGTTCAAGCTCTGGAAACACCATATATTTT. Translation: CASRRDGGRSSSGNTIYF.